This TCR beta chain was sequenced for a study of regulatory T cells in long-lasting Graves disease. Regarding time point: persistent/refractory GD, antithyroid drugs over 5 years with positive TRAb. After RNA was extracted from PBMCs, the TCR library was made from it. Staff took approximately 10 milliliters of peripheral blood and put it into EDTA tubes. Library construction for TCR beta used iRepertoire HTBI primers and Arm-PCR of CDR3 regions. Each CDR3 protein gets one entry after TCRdb re-called the multiplex PCR reads with MiXCR. The sample shows about 310,000 distinct CDR3 sequences, roughly 21% of them seen only once. V shed 5 bases and J 0 bases; nucleotides not matched to a gene: 15. The CDR3 spans 18 residues. The germline V gene has CDR1 SEHNR and CDR2 FQNEAQ (reference sequence). The table lists this clonotype with a few counts.

The chain couples TRBV7-9 to TRBJ1-2, with 7 bases that match TRBD1. The sample here was peripheral blood mononuclear cells (PBMCs), taken when the disease was refractory, from a patient treated with antithyroid drugs. The receptor's source is a female donor with Graves disease. The CDR3 DNA is TGTGCCAGCAGCGGACAGGTTGGACAGGAGGGGGCTAACTATGGCTACACCTTC. Protein sequence: CASSGQVGQEGANYGYTF. The full variable domain, its missing parts supplied by reference TRBV7-9 and TRBJ1-2, is DTGVSQNPRHKITKRGQNVTFRCDPISEHNRLYWYRQTLGQGPEFLTYFQNEAQLEKSRLLSDRFSAERPKGSFSTLEIQRTEQGDSAMYLCASSGQVGQEGANYGYTFGSGTRLTVV.